This TCR beta chain was captured by sequencing in a study of shared clonotypes between healthy human individuals. Turning to the study itself: Each donor's CD4 naive and CD4 memory cells filled three plates apiece, CD8 naive two, and CD8 memory one.

Naive-designated CD8 cells lacked CD45RO, were positively enriched for CCR7, and omitted terminally differentiated effector memory CD45RA+ cells. The assay was run at deep level. Original data processing: Junction-only sequences without quality scores came from ImmunoSEQ, so filtering differed. TCRdb's table, derived via immunoSEQ multiplex PCR, lists solely in-frame clones and lacks some. That table gives V, J and clone size, and the DNA gave D and trimming. In the table there are millions of clones, over 85% of which are singletons. The sequence derives from a man aged 18 to 35 in good health. The sequencing sample was made of naive CD8+ T cells sorted from blood.

CDR3 coding DNA: TGTGCCAGCAGCTTAGGGTTGGGAGTCGACTATGGCTACACCTTC. Translation: CASSLGLGVDYGYTF. The chain couples TRBV7-9 to TRBJ1-2; no reliable D call. Trimming shortened V by 1 base and J by 3 bases, and 12 bases separated the two germline ends. The CDR3 is 15 residues long. Germline values: CDR1 SEHNR, CDR2 FQNEAQ (reference sequence).